The next 31 T cell receptor beta chains were all read from a single sample in a study of graft-versus-host responses after intestinal transplantation (dated by TCRdb to about 2021). The time point label of this sample denotes: cells obtained before transplantation from donor or recipient. The library was built by means of the immunoSEQ multiplex PCR assay. Drawn from immuneACCESS, this table holds only the in-frame rearrangements with V and J called that TCRdb kept. Clones are partly lost; checked studies trace under half to an unresolved V gene and leave the rest unexplained. This sample comprises about 120,000 clones, 90% to 95% of them detected only once. The ten largest clones represent more than 2.5% of the sample. Their antigen targets remain unknown. Sequences were derived from unstimulated CD8+ T cells sorted from spleen or lymph node cells, sampled before intestinal transplant. These receptors were collected from a human donor who received an intestinal transplant.

This chain joins TRBV11-3 and TRBJ2-1, with 8 bases matching TRBD1. In germline, CDR1 is SGHNT, CDR2 YENEEA. Trimming removed 5 bases from V and 6 bases from J; junction bases left unmatched: 6. The CDR3 spans 14 residues. CDR3 DNA sequence: TGTGCCAGCAGCCCTCCTGACAGGGGCAATGAGCAGTTCTTC. Its protein is CASSPPDRGNEQFF.

This clone has only a few counts. This sequence joins TRBV5-6 and TRBJ2-7; D is possibly TRBD2 (5 bases). CDR1 SGHDT and CDR2 YYEEEE come from the germline V gene. V lost 0 bases, J lost 4 bases, and 11 bases lay in between. The CDR3 is 14 amino acids. CDR3 region: CASSLGGLTYEQYF. The CDR3 nucleotides are TGTGCCAGCAGCTTGGGCGGGCTCACTTACGAGCAGTACTTC. The variable domain in full, completed from reference TRBV5-6 and TRBJ2-7, reads DAGVTQSPTHLIKTRGQQVTLRCSPKSGHDTVSWYQQALGQGPQFIFQYYEEEERQRGNFPDRFSGHQFPNYSSELNVNALLLGDSALYLCASSLGGLTYEQYFGPGTRLTVT.

The chain carries TRBV11-2 and TRBJ2-5; D is unresolved. V dropped 1 base and J dropped 2 bases, with 2 bases sitting between them. The germline V gene has CDR1 SGHAT and CDR2 FQNNGV. The length of the CDR3 is 12 residues. CDR3 region: CASSLGQETQYF. The CDR3 DNA follows: TGTGCCAGCAGCTTAGGGCAAGAGACCCAGTACTTC. Full variable domain (remainder filled in from reference TRBV11-2 and TRBJ2-5): EAGVAQSPRYKIIEKRQSVAFWCNPISGHATLYWYQQILGQGPKLLIQFQNNGVVDDSQLPKDRFSAERLKGVDSTLKIQPAKLEDSAVYLCASSLGQETQYFGPGTRLLVL.

The rearrangement joins TRBV5-6 to TRBJ2-1; D possibly uses TRBD1 or TRBD2 (5 bases each). From germline, CDR1 is SGHDT and CDR2 YYEEEE. V was trimmed by 2 bases and J by 0 bases, leaving 9 bases between them. The CDR3 spans 15 residues. The CDR3 sequence: CASSFGASSYNEQFF. CDR3 DNA sequence: TGTGCCAGCAGCTTCGGGGCGAGCTCCTACAATGAGCAGTTCTTC.

The rearrangement links TRBV1 to TRBJ2-3; the DNA was not used to check the table's D call, TRBD1. TRBV1 is annotated as a pseudogene. CDR3 length: 14 residues. The CDR3 DNA is TGCACCAGCAGCCAATCCCAGGGAACAGATACGCAGTATTTT. It is translated as CTSSQSQGTDTQYF.

The chain links TRBV27 to TRBJ2-1; D not certain. The CDR3 is 11 residues long. CDR1 and CDR2 from the germline V gene are MNHEY and SMNVEV (reference sequence). The ends were cut back, 6 bases at V and 9 bases at J, with 9 bases in the middle. This CDR3 reads CASRTMFEQFF. CDR3 DNA sequence: TGTGCCAGCAGAACGATGTTTGAGCAGTTCTTC.

The chain has TRBV6-6 and TRBJ2-7; perhaps TRBD2 as D (6 bases). The CDR3 is made up of 14 amino acids. The germline V and J ends were trimmed by 5 bases and 5 bases, with 16 bases remaining between them. From germline, CDR1 is MNHNY and CDR2 SVGAGI (reference sequence). CDR3 amino acids: CASSNPGLQNEQYF. The CDR3 DNA is TGTGCCAGCAGTAACCCGGGACTTCAAAACGAGCAGTACTTC.

A few counts support this clone. The J gene is TRBJ2-1, the V gene TRBV7-9; 15 nucleotides line up with TRBD2. CDR1 and CDR2 (germline): SEHNR, FQNEAQ (reference sequence). The J segment lost 7 bases and the V segment lost 2 bases, leaving 9 bases of the junction unmatched. This CDR3 has 18 amino acids. CDR3 bases: TGTGCCAGCAGCTTATTCCCAGGACTAGCGGGAGGGGGGAATGAGCAGTTCTTC. Translation gives CASSLFPGLAGGGNEQFF.

This chain joins TRBV19 and TRBJ1-1; no reliable D call. The CDR3 consists of 16 residues. V was trimmed by 4 bases and J by 0 bases, leaving 15 bases between them. Germline-derived CDR1 and CDR2 are LNHDA and SQIVND (reference sequence). Here the CDR3 reads CASSSYRAGVNTEAFF. As DNA, the CDR3 is TGTGCCAGTAGTAGCTACCGTGCGGGTGTGAACACTGAAGCTTTCTTT.

The rearrangement joins TRBV27 to TRBJ1-2, with D possibly TRBD1 on 6 matching bases. Looked up from germline, CDR1 is MNHEY and CDR2 is SMNVEV (reference sequence). The V end was cut by 6 bases, the J end by 3 bases, with 17 bases between. The CDR3 has 15 residues. The CDR3 loop is CASSATGQIYYGYTF. In DNA form, the CDR3 reads TGTGCCAGCAGCGCCACAGGACAGATATACTATGGCTACACCTTC.

The genes are TRBV5-4 and TRBJ2-1; maybe TRBD2 (6 bases). Germline lookup yields CDR1 SGHNT and CDR2 YYREEE (reference sequence). The V end lost 2 bases, the J end lost 3 bases, and 18 bases lay between the germline ends. This CDR3 is 17 amino acids long. The DNA for the CDR3 is TGTGCCAGCAGCTTCGGACGGGGCGGGGAGATCTACAATGAGCAGTTCTTC. Protein product: CASSFGRGGEIYNEQFF.

The J gene is TRBJ1-1, the V gene TRBV13, with D perhaps matching TRBD1 (6 bases). The CDR3 is 14 amino acids. Trimming cost V 1 base and J 1 base, with 7 bases left between them. Germline assignment: CDR1 PRHDT and CDR2 FYEKMQ (reference sequence). CDR3 protein: CASSLVDRNTEAFF. The CDR3 region has the DNA TGTGCCAGCAGCTTAGTGGACAGGAACACTGAAGCTTTCTTT.

The V call is TRBV13, the J call TRBJ2-6, with D tentatively TRBD2 (6 bases). Germline loops: CDR1 PRHDT, CDR2 FYEKMQ (reference sequence). This CDR3 contains 20 residues. Trimming took off 5 bases at V and 2 bases at J, with 25 bases between the two ends. The CDR3 nucleotides read TGTGCCAGCAGCCTTCTCGCTCCGGGACTTACACGTACTGGGGCCAACGTCCTGACTTTC. Residues: CASSLLAPGLTRTGANVLTF.

The chain uses TRBV19 and TRBJ2-7; no clear D gene. V gave up 4 bases and J gave up 7 bases, with 14 bases separating them. Germline CDR1 LNHDA, CDR2 SQIVND (reference sequence). The CDR3 loop spans 13 amino acids. This chain's CDR3 is CASSRTAAREQYF. CDR3 sequence (DNA): TGTGCCAGTAGTAGGACCGCCGCTCGGGAGCAGTACTTC.

The chain employs TRBV9 and TRBJ2-7, with TRBD1 identical over 10 bases. This CDR3 has 15 residues. V shed 3 bases and J 3 bases; nucleotides not matched to a gene: 6. Germline V gene data show CDR1 as SGDLS and CDR2 as YYNGEE. CDR3 sequence reads: CASSAGTGDHYEQYF. CDR3 coding DNA: TGTGCCAGCAGCGCCGGGACAGGGGATCACTACGAGCAGTACTTC.

The V and J genes are TRBV28 and TRBJ1-5, with 10 bases aligning to TRBD1. The CDR3 is 15 amino acids. J was trimmed by 7 bases and V by 4 bases; bases with no gene match: 7. Germline loops: CDR1 MDHEN, CDR2 SYDVKM. In DNA form, the CDR3 reads TGTGCCAGCAGTTCGGGACAGGGGTCGCGCCAGCCCCAGCATTTT. Translation gives CASSSGQGSRQPQHF.

J is TRBJ1-1 and V is TRBV5-3, with 8 bases identical to TRBD1. TRBV5-3 is classed as an ORF, of uncertain function. The V segment lost 2 bases and the J segment 10 bases; nucleotides outside the gene matches: 4. This CDR3 comprises 12 residues. CDR3 region: CARSFLGTGAFF. The CDR3 DNA reads TGTGCCAGAAGCTTTCTCGGGACAGGAGCTTTCTTT.

The rearrangement uses TRBV7-2 and TRBJ2-7, with no clear D. CDR1 is SGHTA and CDR2 is FQGNSA in the germline V gene. Trimming left V 1 base short and J 3 bases short, with 10 bases between. This CDR3 is built from 14 residues. CDR3 sequence reads: CASSLGVGIYEQYF. CDR3 nucleotides: TGTGCCAGCAGCTTAGGGGTAGGAATCTACGAGCAGTACTTC.

This chain links TRBV5-1 with TRBJ2-2; D is uncertain. V dropped 4 bases and J dropped 6 bases, with 10 bases sitting between them. This CDR3 has 13 residues. Germline V CDR1 and CDR2: SGHRS, YFSETQ. Written as DNA, the CDR3 is TGCGCCAGCAGCACGGGCCGGGCCGGGGAGCTGTTTTTT. It is translated as CASSTGRAGELFF.

J is TRBJ2-7 and V is TRBV19; D tentatively reads TRBD1 or TRBD2 (6 bases each). Germline V gives CDR1 LNHDA, CDR2 SQIVND (reference sequence). V lost 3 bases, J lost 2 bases, and 14 bases lay in between. The CDR3 totals 15 residues. The CDR3 loop reads CASSIQGKRAYEQYF. CDR3 in DNA: TGTGCCAGTAGTATTCAGGGGAAGCGGGCCTACGAGCAGTACTTC.

This chain connects TRBV27 to TRBJ2-7; D gene uncertain. Germline assignment: CDR1 MNHEY and CDR2 SMNVEV (reference sequence). Trimming took off 3 bases at V and 1 base at J, with 7 bases between the two ends. The CDR3 is 13 residues long. CDR3 coding DNA: TGTGCCAGCAGTTTGAGTACTTCCTACGAGCAGTACTTC. This sequence encodes CASSLSTSYEQYF.

This clone was counted a single time. The chain couples TRBV6-5 to TRBJ2-3; D tentatively reads TRBD1 or TRBD2 (6 bases each). This CDR3 region has 15 residues. Per the germline V gene, CDR1 is MNHEY and CDR2 is SVGAGI. The V end lost 2 bases, the J end lost 6 bases, and 15 bases lay between the germline ends. CDR3 DNA: TGTGCCAGCAGTTACGGGGGGCGCGCTACGGATACGCAGTATTTT. This gives the protein CASSYGGRATDTQYF.

The J gene is TRBJ2-3, the V gene TRBV28; D is undetermined. Germline CDR1 is MDHEN and CDR2 is SYDVKM. V was trimmed by 2 bases and J by 2 bases, leaving 8 bases between them. This CDR3 is 14 amino acids long. The CDR3 sequence: CASSLERDTDTQYF. CDR3 sequence (DNA): TGTGCCAGCAGTTTAGAGCGAGACACAGATACGCAGTATTTT.

V is TRBV13 and J is TRBJ2-7; D may be TRBD2 (5 bases). Germline V gene data show CDR1 as PRHDT and CDR2 as FYEKMQ (reference sequence). V lost 1 base and J 6 bases, leaving 13 bases between the germline ends. This CDR3 contains 14 residues. CDR3 protein: CASSLASYGGEQYF. In nucleotides, the CDR3 is TGTGCCAGCAGCTTAGCCAGCTATGGAGGCGAGCAGTACTTC.

A single count supports this clone. This chain uses TRBV27 with TRBJ2-3; no clear D. The ends were cut back, 5 bases at V and 1 base at J, with 10 bases in the middle. CDR1 and CDR2 (germline): MNHEY, SMNVEV (reference sequence). This CDR3 region has 14 residues. The CDR3 DNA is TGTGCCAGCAGTCCAACCTCTCGCACAGATACGCAGTATTTT. This translates into CASSPTSRTDTQYF.

This chain links TRBV6-1 with TRBJ1-5, with 7 bases matching TRBD1. Per germline, CDR1 MNHNS and CDR2 SASEGT. The CDR3 has 13 residues. The junction had 8 bases not matched to a gene; V was cut back by 8 bases and J by 7 bases. CDR3 DNA sequence: TGTGCCAGCGGGGGACAGCTTGACCAGCCCCAGCATTTT. Its protein product is CASGGQLDQPQHF.

This clone was seen only once. The V gene is TRBV7-9, the J gene TRBJ2-1; TRBD1 aligns across 7 bases. J was trimmed by 8 bases and V by 4 bases; bases with no gene match: 8. Germline CDR1 is SEHNR and CDR2 is FQNEAQ (reference sequence). The CDR3 is made up of 14 amino acids. The CDR3 is CASSSGQAVDEQFF. The CDR3 bases are TGTGCCAGCAGCTCCGGACAGGCCGTCGATGAGCAGTTCTTC.

The chain recombines TRBV28 with TRBJ2-7; tentatively, D is TRBD1 (6 bases). Germline loops: CDR1 MDHEN, CDR2 SYDVKM. Between the trimmed V and J ends, which lost 5 bases and 0 bases, there was a span of 14 bases. This CDR3 contains 15 residues. The CDR3 spells CASSPWTESSYEQYF. The CDR3 region has the DNA TGTGCCAGCAGTCCCTGGACAGAGAGCTCCTACGAGCAGTACTTC. Variable domain in full (rest from reference TRBV28 and TRBJ2-7): DVKVTQSSRYLVKRTGEKVFLECVQDMDHENMFWYRQDPGLGLRLIYFSYDVKMKEKGDIPEGYSVSREKKERFSLILESASTNQTSMYLCASSPWTESSYEQYFGPGTRLTVT.

This clone appeared once. The chain uses TRBV29-1 and TRBJ1-1; a weak D match, TRBD1 (6 bases). The CDR3 is 13 amino acids. Germline V lookup: CDR1 SQVTM, CDR2 ANQGSEA. The V end lost 7 bases, the J end lost 4 bases, and 16 bases lay between the germline ends. The CDR3 is CSAQQGTITEAFF. In DNA, the CDR3 is TGCAGCGCCCAACAGGGTACGATCACTGAAGCTTTCTTT. The full variable domain, with the rest looked up from reference TRBV29-1 and TRBJ1-1, is SAVISQKPSRDICQRGTSLTIQCQVDSQVTMMFWYRQQPGQSLTLIATANQGSEATYESGFVIDKFPISRPNLTFSTLTVSNMSPEDSSIYLCSAQQGTITEAFFGQGTRLTVV.

The V and J genes are TRBV27 and TRBJ2-7; possible D gene TRBD2, 6 bases. The germline gives CDR1 MNHEY, CDR2 SMNVEV (reference sequence). The CDR3 extends over 16 amino acids. The V and J ends lost 6 bases and 6 bases respectively, with 24 bases between them. CDR3: CASSLHSRLEDSEQYF. CDR3 nucleotide sequence: TGTGCCAGCAGCCTTCATAGTAGACTAGAAGACTCCGAGCAGTACTTC.

Only one count was recorded for this clone. The chain links TRBV9 to TRBJ2-3; 10 nucleotides match TRBD2. The CDR3 runs to 16 residues. V lost 3 bases, J lost 3 bases, and 7 bases stayed unmatched. Germline-derived CDR1 and CDR2 are SGDLS and YYNGEE. CDR3 nucleotides: TGTGCCAGCAGCGACCCAGAGCGGGAGGGTACAGATACGCAGTATTTT. Protein product: CASSDPEREGTDTQYF. Full variable domain (outside the CDR3, taken from reference TRBV9 and TRBJ2-3): DSGVTQTPKHLITATGQRVTLRCSPRSGDLSVYWYQQSLDQGLQFLIQYYNGEERAKGNILERFSAQQFPDLHSELNLSSLELGDSALYFCASSDPEREGTDTQYFGPGTRLTVL.